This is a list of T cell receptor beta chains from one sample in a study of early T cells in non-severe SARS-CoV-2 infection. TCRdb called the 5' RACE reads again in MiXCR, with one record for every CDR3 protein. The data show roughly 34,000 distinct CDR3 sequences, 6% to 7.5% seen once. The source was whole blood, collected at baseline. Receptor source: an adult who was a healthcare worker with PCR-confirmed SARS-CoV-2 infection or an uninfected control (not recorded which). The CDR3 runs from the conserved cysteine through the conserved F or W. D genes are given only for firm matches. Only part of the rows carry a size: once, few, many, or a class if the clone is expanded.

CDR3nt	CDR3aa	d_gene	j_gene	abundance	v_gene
TGCGCCAGCAGGAGTCGAGCCGGCGGGGAGCTGTTTTTT	CASRSRAGGELFF	-	TRBJ2-2	-	TRBV10-2
TGCAGCGTTGTGGCCGGAGCCAATCAGCCCCAGCATTTT	CSVVAGANQPQHF	-	TRBJ1-5	medium-sized	TRBV29-1
TGCAGTGCTAGAGATAGGGGGCTGAACACTGAAGCTTTCTTT	CSARDRGLNTEAFF	TRBD1	TRBJ1-1	few	TRBV20-1
TGTGCCAGCTCACCCCCGCAGAACTATGGCTACACCTTC	CASSPPQNYGYTF	-	TRBJ1-2	few	TRBV18
TGTGCCACTAGGGACGGGGGCCCTTCTTTTAATGAGCAGTTCTTC	CATRDGGPSFNEQFF	-	TRBJ2-1	many	TRBV19
TGCAGCGTTGAGAGACTCGGAAGGGGCACAGATACGCAGTATTTT	CSVERLGRGTDTQYF	-	TRBJ2-3	few	TRBV29-1
TGTGCCAGCATTCACCCCGCCGGAAACAGGGGGATCTACGAGCAGTACTTC	CASIHPAGNRGIYEQYF	TRBD1	TRBJ2-7	-	TRBV6-2/TRBV6-3
TGTGCCAGCAGCGTAGTTGCGGGAACAAGCACAGATACGCAGTATTTT	CASSVVAGTSTDTQYF	-	TRBJ2-3	-	TRBV9
TGTGCCAGCTCAAGCACCGGGGAGCTGTTTTTT	CASSSTGELFF	-	TRBJ2-2	many	TRBV12-3/TRBV12-4
TGTGCCAGCATCCCCGGGACAGCAAACACTGAAGCTTTCTTT	CASIPGTANTEAFF	TRBD1	TRBJ1-1	many	TRBV6-6
TGTGCCAGCAGTAGGCGGGAGCGGTCCTTTAGCACAGATACGCAGTATTTT	CASSRRERSFSTDTQYF	TRBD2	TRBJ2-3	few	TRBV27
TGCGCCAGCAGCCAAGACTCAGCGGGAGGGCCTAATGAGCAGTTCTTC	CASSQDSAGGPNEQFF	TRBD2	TRBJ2-1	many	TRBV4-3
TGTGCCAGTAGTTGGACTAGCGGGAGAGGCGATGAGCAGTTCTTC	CASSWTSGRGDEQFF	TRBD2	TRBJ2-1	large	TRBV4-3
TGTGCCAGCAGCTTAGACGCCCGCTATGGCTACACCTTC	CASSLDARYGYTF	-	TRBJ1-2	many	TRBV7-9
TGTGCCAGCTCACCTACGGCGGGGGTTAGCACAGATACGCAGTATTTT	CASSPTAGVSTDTQYF	TRBD2	TRBJ2-3	-	TRBV18
TGTGCCAGCAGCGTTGGGACCCAAGGTCACGAGCAGTACTTC	CASSVGTQGHEQYF	-	TRBJ2-7	-	TRBV7-2
TGTGCCAGCAGAGGACAGGGCTTCAGCACCGGGGAGCTGTTTTTT	CASRGQGFSTGELFF	TRBD1	TRBJ2-2	many	TRBV2
TGCAGCGTTGAGGTGCGGGGCACAGATACGCAGTATTTT	CSVEVRGTDTQYF	-	TRBJ2-3	few	TRBV29-1
TGTGCCAGCTCACAGCTAGCGGGAGGCGAGACCCAGTACTTC	CASSQLAGGETQYF	TRBD2	TRBJ2-5	-	TRBV18
TGCAGTGCTAAGTCTGGACTAGCGGGAGGGGAAAGGCGGGGTGAGCAGTTCTTC	CSAKSGLAGGERRGEQFF	TRBD2	TRBJ2-1	many	TRBV20-1
TGTGCCAGCAGTTCGCAGACAGGGACCTCTGGGGCCAACGTCCTGACTTTC	CASSSQTGTSGANVLTF	TRBD1	TRBJ2-6	-	TRBV12-3/TRBV12-4
TGTGCCAGCAGCGTACGGGCAGGGCCAGATTCAGATACGCAGTATTTT	CASSVRAGPDSDTQYF	-	TRBJ2-3	many	TRBV9
TGTGCCAGCTCAGGATCTGGGAGAGAGACCCAGTACTTC	CASSGSGRETQYF	-	TRBJ2-5	-	TRBV28
TGTGCCATCAGTGGCCAGCCATACGAGCAGTACTTC	CAISGQPYEQYF	-	TRBJ2-7	-	TRBV10-3
TGTGCCAGCAGTTCGGACAGGACGGCAAACACCATATATTTT	CASSSDRTANTIYF	TRBD1	TRBJ1-3	few	TRBV27
TGCAGCGTTGACGACCCTCAAGCAAAATGGGGGGTGAGTCAGCCCCAGCATTTT	CSVDDPQAKWGVSQPQHF	-	TRBJ1-5	many	TRBV29-1
TGTGCCAGTAGTACCATAAGGCAGGGGAGGGGGAGCAATCAGCCCCAGCATTTT	CASSTIRQGRGSNQPQHF	-	TRBJ1-5	many	TRBV19
TGTGCCAGCAGTGGAGCTAGCGGAGGGGGTGTACGAGCAGTCGGATGGCAGTACTTC	CASSGASGGGVRAVGWQYF	-	TRBJ2-7	few	TRBV6-1
TGTGCCAGTACGCGTGGGGGTTACTCCTACAATGAGCAGTTCTTC	CASTRGGYSYNEQFF	-	TRBJ2-1	many	TRBV19